These 12 T cell receptor beta chains came from one sample sequenced in a study of cytomegalovirus exposure and HLA in healthy donors. The PCR contained 60 Vbeta and 13 Jbeta primers. Some clones are missing from TCRdb's copy, which holds only in-frame ones; the method was immunoSEQ multiplex PCR. Of 170,000 or so clones detected, about 88% appear once; the ten largest clones hold approximately 2%. The sample comprised PBMCs. The receptor source for this set is a woman younger than 30 in good health and CMV-seronegative.

This chain joins TRBV28 and TRBJ1-2; 9 nucleotides align to TRBD1. The germline V gene encodes CDR1 MDHEN and CDR2 SYDVKM. The trim removed 7 bases at V and 5 bases at J, leaving 8 bases unmatched. This CDR3 region has 14 residues. CDR3 sequence reads: CASNTGTGYYGYTF. CDR3 coding DNA: TGTGCCAGCAACACCGGGACAGGGTATTATGGCTACACCTTC.

The genes are TRBV7-8 and TRBJ2-5; 14 bases are a match to TRBD2. V lost 6 bases to trimming and J lost 3 bases; unmatched junction nucleotides: 3. This CDR3 has 15 amino acids. Germline CDR1 and CDR2: SGHVS and FQNEAQ. The CDR3: CASRAGLAGEETQYF. The CDR3 nucleotides read TGTGCCAGCAGGGCGGGACTAGCGGGAGAAGAGACCCAGTACTTC.

This chain joins TRBV18 and TRBJ1-1; D is unresolved. With 3 bases removed from V and 1 base from J, the gap between germline ends came to 6 bases. Germline loops: CDR1 KGHSH, CDR2 LQKENI. The CDR3 has 13 amino acids. The CDR3 sequence is CASSPSQNTEAFF. The CDR3 nucleotides are TGTGCCAGCTCACCGTCCCAGAACACTGAAGCTTTCTTT.

The V and J genes are TRBV2 and TRBJ1-5; 10 bases are shared with TRBD1. This CDR3 contains 15 residues. V trimming: 4 bases; J trimming: 4 bases; junction bases outside the gene matches: 4. Germline values: CDR1 SNHLY, CDR2 FYNNEI. CDR3 loop: CASSVLGQGNQPQHF. Here the CDR3 DNA reads TGTGCCAGCAGTGTTCTGGGACAGGGGAATCAGCCCCAGCATTTT.

The rearrangement joins TRBV5-1 to TRBJ2-5, with TRBD2 as a possible D gene (6 bases). Trimming left V 3 bases short and J 11 bases short, with 17 bases between. This CDR3 region has 13 residues. Germline V gene sequence: CDR1 SGHRS, CDR2 YFSETQ. DNA of the CDR3: TGCGCCAGCAGCTGGGGTAGCGGCGCGGAGCAGTACTTC. The encoded protein is CASSWGSGAEQYF.

In its sample, this clone was seen a few times. The rearrangement links TRBV6-6 to TRBJ1-4; 8 bases are shared with TRBD1. The CDR3 is 15 residues long. Per the germline V gene, CDR1 is MNHNY and CDR2 is SVGAGI (reference sequence). Trimming removed 4 bases from V and 8 bases from J; junction bases left unmatched: 9. CDR3 sequence: CASSSQGQAAEKLFF. CDR3 in DNA: TGTGCCAGCAGTTCCCAGGGACAGGCCGCCGAAAAACTGTTTTTT.

This clone was found once. The chain joins TRBV14 to TRBJ2-3; D is possibly TRBD1 (5 bases). Trimming shortened V by 2 bases and J by 1 base, and 19 bases separated the two germline ends. The V gene's germline CDR1 is SGHDN and CDR2 FVKESK. The CDR3 has 18 residues. CDR3 residues: CASSQRGVFPYGTDTQYF. The CDR3, as DNA: TGTGCCAGCAGCCAAAGGGGCGTTTTCCCCTACGGCACAGATACGCAGTATTTT. Full variable domain (missing parts from reference TRBV14 and TRBJ2-3): EAGVTQFPSHSVIEKGQTVTLRCDPISGHDNLYWYRRVMGKEIKFLLHFVKESKQDESGMPNNRFLAERTGGTYSTLKVQPAELEDSGVYFCASSQRGVFPYGTDTQYFGPGTRLTVL.

A single count supports this clone. V usage is TRBV28 and J usage is TRBJ2-6, with 10 bases identical to TRBD1. The CDR3 extends over 16 amino acids. V shed 6 bases and J 4 bases; nucleotides not matched to a gene: 6. Germline loops: CDR1 MDHEN, CDR2 SYDVKM. CDR3 DNA sequence: TGTGCCAGCAGCAGACAGGGGGCAGCGGGGGCCAACGTCCTGACTTTC. Residues: CASSRQGAAGANVLTF.

V and J are TRBV28 and TRBJ1-1, with 7 positions matching TRBD1. The CDR3 spans 16 residues. V was clipped by 2 bases and J by 1 base; unmatched bases: 7. Germline values: CDR1 MDHEN, CDR2 SYDVKM. CDR3: CASSLDRAIGNTEAFF. DNA for the CDR3: TGTGCCAGCAGTTTAGACAGGGCCATCGGGAACACTGAAGCTTTCTTT. Variable domain in full (rest from reference TRBV28 and TRBJ1-1): DVKVTQSSRYLVKRTGEKVFLECVQDMDHENMFWYRQDPGLGLRLIYFSYDVKMKEKGDIPEGYSVSREKKERFSLILESASTNQTSMYLCASSLDRAIGNTEAFFGQGTRLTVV.

V usage is TRBV10-3 and J usage is TRBJ2-5, with a weak D call TRBD1 (6 bases). The germline gives CDR1 ENHRY, CDR2 SYGVKD. V shed 6 bases and J shed 3 bases, with 8 bases lying between them. The CDR3 consists of 12 residues. CDR3 in amino acids: CAIRRDKETQYF. For the CDR3, the DNA is TGTGCCATCAGACGGGACAAAGAGACCCAGTACTTC.

This chain connects TRBV7-9 to TRBJ2-3, with TRBD2 matching over 7 bases. CDR3 length: 17 residues. Germline V gene lookup returns CDR1 SEHNR and CDR2 FQNEAQ (reference sequence). With V trimmed by 1 base and J by 6 bases, 13 bases remained unmatched. The CDR3: CASSLVGLADRKDTQYF. The CDR3 coding sequence is TGTGCCAGCAGCTTAGTGGGGCTAGCGGATCGAAAGGATACGCAGTATTTT.

The V and J genes are TRBV6-5 and TRBJ1-1; D gene unclear. The length of the CDR3 is 15 residues. V was trimmed by 0 bases and J by 1 base, leaving 9 bases between them. Germline loops: CDR1 MNHEY, CDR2 SVGAGI. The CDR3, as DNA: TGTGCCAGCAGTTACTCGAAGGGAGGGAACACTGAAGCTTTCTTT. It yields the protein CASSYSKGGNTEAFF.